Given below is one T cell receptor beta chain in context. Its antigen is not known. The CDR3 contains 15 residues. The V and J ends lost 7 bases and 3 bases respectively, with 19 bases between them. Germline lookup yields CDR1 MDHEN and CDR2 SYDVKM. Healthy HIV-negative adults with no recent acute infections or vaccinations were recruited as donors. This specimen comes from a study of shared clonotypes between healthy human individuals. Study-level background: Aged 18 to 49, the donors were a couple of women and a few men. Study results and limitations: The authors sampled blood alone, and tissue repertoires likely differ.

Sorted subsets were amplified in replicate PCRs using approximately 0.2 ug DNA, 30,000 to 35,000 T cell genomes. Assay: immunoSEQ multiplex PCR; the TCRdb copy retains only in-frame clones and omits some. The table records approximately 2,300,000 clones, around 90% of them present only once. J is TRBJ2-7 and V is TRBV28; no reliable D call. The specimen was naive CD4+ T cells from PBMCs. Subset here: CD45RA+ positively selected. The clonotype was recovered from a man younger than 30 in good health. Some clones in this sample may be carry-over from other donors' samples. In DNA, the CDR3 is TGTGCCAGCAACCCCCTCGGAGATCATTACTACGAGCAGTACTTC. This sequence encodes CASNPLGDHYYEQYF.